The 3 T cell receptor beta chains given below trace back to one sample, sequenced in a study of cytomegalovirus exposure and HLA in healthy donors. The PCR ran on 60 Vbeta and 13 Jbeta primers. TCRdb's copy holds only in-frame clones and misses some; the assay was immunoSEQ multiplex PCR. Of 150,000 to 200,000 clones listed, 55% to 65% are singletons. Specimen: PBMCs. Receptors originate from a man aged 35 to 55 in good health and CMV-seronegative.

The CDR3 spells CASSRTGTGRGEQYF. The DNA for the CDR3 is TGTGCCAGCAGCCGCACCGGGACAGGGAGGGGAGAGCAGTACTTC. This sequence joins TRBV7-8 and TRBJ2-7, with TRBD1 matching 9 bases. V was clipped by 5 bases and J by 7 bases; unmatched bases: 12. Germline CDR1 and CDR2: SGHVS and FQNEAQ. The CDR3 totals 15 residues.

The rearrangement uses TRBV10-3 and TRBJ1-5, with D uncertain. The V end was cut by 0 bases, the J end by 2 bases, with 14 bases between. The CDR3 covers 17 residues. Per germline, CDR1 ENHRY and CDR2 SYGVKD. CDR3 sequence reads: CAISESGVGRGNQPQHF. CDR3 nucleotides: TGTGCCATCAGTGAGTCTGGCGTAGGGAGGGGCAATCAGCCCCAGCATTTT.

The chain joins TRBV5-6 to TRBJ1-3; perhaps TRBD1 as D (6 bases). The germline V gene encodes CDR1 SGHDT and CDR2 YYEEEE. The CDR3 length is 16 residues. V dropped 1 base and J dropped 0 bases, with 11 bases sitting between them. The CDR3 sequence is CASSLIPDSSGNTIYF. The DNA of the CDR3 is TGTGCCAGCAGCTTGATCCCGGACAGCTCTGGAAACACCATATATTTT.